The clone carrying this T cell receptor beta chain was observed a few times. Antigen: not known. Noted time point: 20-29 weeks after completion of therapy. The repertoire was sequenced with immunoSEQ multiplex PCR; TCRdb's copy has only in-frame clones and lacks some. The top ten clones hold less than 65% of a sample with over a thousand clones, around 70% of them seen once. This record comes from a study of T cell therapy after organ transplantation. Turning to the study itself: Blood for the long-term post-therapy sample came 20 to 29 weeks after therapy. Overall study findings and caveats: Pretherapy CD8 clonality inversely correlated with its fold change after therapy. Post-therapy reconstitution appeared to include transferred and endogenous clonotypes. Low CD8+ T cell yield possibly reduced coverage, hiding nonresponder expansions.

The CDR3 is 14 amino acids. The V and J ends lost 0 bases and 4 bases respectively, with 10 bases between them. Germline V gene lookup returns CDR1 MNHNY and CDR2 SVGAGI (reference sequence). The TCR originated in a human patient who had received a solid organ transplant and had CMV disease. Part of the T cells may come from the graft donor. The genes are TRBV6-6 and TRBJ2-7; D unresolved. This sample comprised CD8+ T cells from blood, obtained after autologous CMV-specific T cell therapy. In DNA form, the CDR3 reads TGTGCCAGCAGTTACTCGGAAGGCAGGTACGAGCAGTACTTC. Translated: CASSYSEGRYEQYF.